The source of this T cell receptor beta chain is a study of blood T cell repertoires in COVID-19. Sequencing was performed with immunoSEQ multiplex PCR; in TCRdb, only in-frame clones are kept and a portion is missing. Of approximately 110,000 clones in the sample, 65% to 80% were seen once. Germline values: CDR1 SQVTM, CDR2 ANQGSEA. V lost 4 bases, J lost 5 bases, and 11 bases stayed unmatched. The CDR3 has 15 residues. This clone turned up a few times. This chain uses TRBV29-1 with TRBJ2-3; 8 bases are a match to TRBD2. This receptor was identified in a human donor with acute or convalescent COVID-19. The donor label of this sample is uncertain. Sequencing was done on a sample of peripheral blood. CDR3 nucleotide sequence: TGCAGCGTTGGAAGGACTAACGGGGGGGTAGATACGCAGTATTTT. The encoded protein is CSVGRTNGGVDTQYF.